The rows below give T cell receptor beta chains drawn from one sample of a study of CD8 T cells in ankylosing spondylitis. TCRdb analysed the 5' RACE reads with MiXCR anew, one entry per CDR3 protein. The table has under 250,000 distinct CDR3 sequences, roughly 6.6% seen once. The specimen was blood, either unsorted or a sorted T cell fraction (not recorded which). The receptors derive from a male donor with ankylosing spondylitis. Each CDR3 is given with its conserved first and last residue. Each record gives: V gene, J gene, clone size, CDR3 length, D gene, CDR3 DNA, CDR3 protein. D genes are given only for firm matches. Where a row states a size, it is once, few, many or the class of an expanded clone; other rows omit it.

TRBV5-6,TRBJ2-7,-,15,TRBD1,TGTGCCAGCAGCCCCCTGGGACAGGGGATGTACGAGCAGTACTTC,CASSPLGQGMYEQYF
TRBV6-1,TRBJ2-7,-,16,-,TGTGCCAGCAGTGAATTTCACGGGATATTTTCCTACGAGCAGTACTTC,CASSEFHGIFSYEQYF
TRBV27,TRBJ2-1,few,14,-,TGTGCCAGCAGTTTATCCGGTGGTTACAATGAGCAGTTCTTC,CASSLSGGYNEQFF
TRBV7-9,TRBJ2-7,many,15,-,TGTGCCAGCAGCCGACAGAGAAGCAGACCCTACGAGCAGTACTTC,CASSRQRSRPYEQYF
TRBV7-6,TRBJ2-3,few,16,TRBD2,TGTGCCAGCAGCTCCTTCCCTAGCGGGAGCACAGATACGCAGTATTTT,CASSSFPSGSTDTQYF
TRBV27,TRBJ2-5,few,12,-,TGTGCCAGCAGTCCCGGAACGGAGACCCAGTACTTC,CASSPGTETQYF
TRBV15,TRBJ1-5,many,14,-,TGTGCCACCAGCAGAGGTAGGGGCAATCAGCCCCAGCATTTT,CATSRGRGNQPQHF
TRBV6-2/TRBV6-3,TRBJ2-5,few,12,-,TGTGCCAGCTTTGGACCCAAGAAGACCCAGTACTTC,CASFGPKKTQYF
TRBV12-3/TRBV12-4,TRBJ1-1,many,12,-,TGTGCCAGCAGTTTCCCCCAGGGTGAAGCTTTCTTT,CASSFPQGEAFF
TRBV6-2/TRBV6-3,TRBJ2-7,many,14,-,TGTGCCAGCAGTTACGTAGGCCGGGACTACGAGCAGTACTTC,CASSYVGRDYEQYF
TRBV28,TRBJ2-1,few,19,-,TGTGCCAGCAGTAGGTCGGGCCCCAGGGACTTGAGCTCCTACAATGAGCAGTTCTTC,CASSRSGPRDLSSYNEQFF
TRBV24-1,TRBJ2-2,many,11,-,TGTGCCACCAGTTGGGCCGGGGAGCTGTTTTTT,CATSWAGELFF
TRBV2,TRBJ2-3,-,18,TRBD2,TGTGCCAGCAGCCCAAGTGGAAGAGGGCGGGAGGGCCCAGATACGCAGTATTTT,CASSPSGRGREGPDTQYF
TRBV29-1,TRBJ1-1,many,13,-,TGCAGCGCCCCAACGACAGGCGTCACTGAAGCTTTCTTT,CSAPTTGVTEAFF
TRBV9,TRBJ2-3,few,18,TRBD2,TGTGCCAGCAGCGTAGCGACTAGCGGGAGTGTGATCACAGATACGCAGTATTTT,CASSVATSGSVITDTQYF
TRBV6-5,TRBJ1-2,-,15,-,TGTGCCAGCAGTTACTCTGGGGGTGTCGACTATGGCTACACCTTC,CASSYSGGVDYGYTF
TRBV11-1,TRBJ2-6,many,19,-,TGTGCCAGCAGCCCACCGCTGAGAGAGTTAATCTCTGGGGCCAACGTCCTGACTTTC,CASSPPLRELISGANVLTF
TRBV10-3,TRBJ1-5,many,17,-,TGTGCCATCAGTGAGTCGTCATTATACGATAGCAATCAGCCCCAGCATTTT,CAISESSLYDSNQPQHF
TRBV6-1,TRBJ2-1,many,13,-,TGTGCCAGCTTCAGCGATTCCTACAATGAGCAGTTCTTC,CASFSDSYNEQFF
TRBV2,TRBJ1-1,many,12,TRBD1,TGTGGAGGAGGACAGGGCTACACTGAAGCTTTCTTT,CGGGQGYTEAFF
TRBV10-3,TRBJ2-5,many,13,TRBD1,TGTGCCATCAATATGGACAGGGGAGAGACCCAGTACTTC,CAINMDRGETQYF
TRBV6-5,TRBJ2-7,many,15,TRBD1,TGTGCCAGCAGTTACCGGGACAGTTACGCCTACGAGCAGTACTTC,CASSYRDSYAYEQYF
TRBV6-2/TRBV6-3,TRBJ2-1,-,13,-,TGTGCCAGCAGCGAACAGGAGTACAATGAGCAGTTCTTC,CASSEQEYNEQFF
TRBV2,TRBJ1-1,many,15,-,TGTGCCAGCAGTGAAGTGGGGGCTGAAAACACTGAAGCTTTCTTT,CASSEVGAENTEAFF
TRBV9,TRBJ1-2,many,13,TRBD1,TGTGCCAGCAGCTACGGGACAGGCCCTCTGATCACCTTC,CASSYGTGPLITF
TRBV11-2,TRBJ1-6,many,18,-,TGTGCCAGCAGCTTAACTAGTTCAGGAGTACTTAATAATTCACCCCTCCACTTT,CASSLTSSGVLNNSPLHF
TRBV7-9,TRBJ2-2,many,17,TRBD1,TGTGCCAGCAGCCGACCTCCGGGACAGGGGGGGACCGGGGAGCTGTTTTTT,CASSRPPGQGGTGELFF
TRBV29-1,TRBJ2-1,-,14,-,TGCAGCGTTGGACAGGCCAATTCCTACAATGAGCAGTTCTTC,CSVGQANSYNEQFF
TRBV7-9,TRBJ2-1,many,16,TRBD2,TGTGCCAGCAGCCGGATCCGGACTAGCGAATACAATGAGCAGTTCTTC,CASSRIRTSEYNEQFF
TRBV24-1,TRBJ2-1,-,20,TRBD1,TGTGCCACCAGTGGAAGGGAGGCAGGGGGCCCCTTTAGCTCCTACAATGAGCAGTTCTTC,CATSGREAGGPFSSYNEQFF
TRBV7-9,TRBJ2-1,-,12,-,TGTGCCAGCAGCCCCGTACACAATGAGCAGTTCTTC,CASSPVHNEQFF
TRBV11-2,TRBJ1-2,many,14,TRBD1,TGTGCCAGCAGCTTTCTCGGCCAGGGGGGCGGCTACACCTTC,CASSFLGQGGGYTF